These 17 T cell receptor beta chains were sequenced from one sample in a study of T-cell memory formation after mild COVID-19. TCRdb re-derived calls from the 5' RACE reads in MiXCR, one entry per CDR3 protein. The table lists tens of thousands of distinct CDR3 sequences, approximately 13% of them singletons. Sequenced: PBMCs or a T cell subset sorted from them (not recorded which). The origin of the receptors is an adult woman who had mild COVID-19 (a few samples of this study predate the infection). Cell type and time point are not known.

This clonotype turned up a few times. This chain links TRBV7-8 with TRBJ2-1; 10 bases align to TRBD2. Germline CDR1 is SGHVS and CDR2 is FQNEAQ. This CDR3 is 16 amino acids long. V was pared by 5 bases and J by 4 bases, with 8 bases of the junction left unmatched. CDR3 protein: CASSQESGRVYNEQFF. The CDR3 DNA follows: TGTGCCAGCAGCCAAGAAAGCGGGAGGGTTTACAATGAGCAGTTCTTC.

This clonotype showed up just a few times. The gene calls are TRBV10-3 and TRBJ2-7; D perhaps matches TRBD1 (6 bases). From germline, CDR1 is ENHRY and CDR2 SYGVKD. The CDR3 contains 15 residues. V shed 3 bases and J shed 4 bases, with 16 bases lying between them. The CDR3 bases are TGTGCCATCAGTGATCAAGGGGGTCTCCTTTACGAGCAGTACTTC. It yields the protein CAISDQGGLLYEQYF.

CDR3 coding DNA: TGTGCCAGCAGCCCCATTCCCTCTTCCCCCACAGATACGCAGTATTTT. This gives the protein CASSPIPSSPTDTQYF. The chain uses TRBV14 and TRBJ2-3, with D hard to call. CDR1 and CDR2 from the germline V gene are SGHDN and FVKESK. The germline V and J ends were trimmed by 4 bases and 2 bases, with 16 bases remaining between them. This CDR3 contains 16 residues.

Many counts were recorded for this clonotype. The chain recombines TRBV5-1 with TRBJ2-1; D gene uncertain. Deletions cut 0 bases from V and 0 bases from J, with 10 bases between. CDR1 and CDR2 (germline): SGHRS, YFSETQ. The CDR3 is 16 amino acids. The CDR3 region has the DNA TGCGCCAGCAGCTTGGTAGAGTCGAGCTCCTACAATGAGCAGTTCTTC. It yields the protein CASSLVESSSYNEQFF. Full variable domain (rest looked up from reference TRBV5-1 and TRBJ2-1): KAGVTQTPRYLIKTRGQQVTLSCSPISGHRSVSWYQQTPGQGLQFLFEYFSETQRNKGNFPGRFSGRQFSNSRSEMNVSTLELGDSALYLCASSLVESSSYNEQFFGPGTRLTVL.

The gene calls are TRBV4-1 and TRBJ1-4; D unclear. V was cut by 0 bases and J by 6 bases, with 11 bases left in between. Germline V gene data show CDR1 as MGHRA and CDR2 as YSYEKL. The CDR3 is 15 amino acids. The CDR3 protein is CASSQELPSYEKLFF. CDR3 sequence (DNA): TGCGCCAGCAGCCAAGAGCTCCCTTCCTATGAAAAACTGTTTTTT.

This clonotype occurred a few times. This chain connects TRBV2 to TRBJ2-2, with TRBD2 matching over 8 bases. The V and J ends lost 6 bases and 7 bases, in that order; junction bases with no gene match: 7. Germline V CDR1 and CDR2: SNHLY, FYNNEI. The CDR3 runs 14 residues. CDR3 in DNA: TGTGCCAGCAGAGGGTTAGCGGGGAGCGGGGAGCTGTTTTTT. This gives the protein CASRGLAGSGELFF.

This clonotype showed up just a few times. V usage is TRBV29-1 and J usage is TRBJ1-2, with unresolved D. The germline V gene has CDR1 SQVTM and CDR2 ANQGSEA. Trimming took 3 bases from V and 3 from J, leaving 5 bases between them. The CDR3 has 11 residues. The CDR3 sequence is CSVERDYGYTF. DNA for the CDR3: TGCAGCGTTGAGCGGGACTATGGCTACACCTTC.

This chain links TRBV6-2 or TRBV6-3 with TRBJ2-1, with D maybe TRBD2 (5 bases). Germline V gene lookup returns CDR1 MNHEY and CDR2 SVGEGT. The CDR3 length is 14 residues. The V end lost 2 bases, the J end lost 4 bases, and 9 bases lay between the germline ends. The CDR3 sequence is CASSYGSVYNEQFF. The CDR3 DNA follows: TGTGCCAGCAGTTACGGGAGTGTATACAATGAGCAGTTCTTC.

The sample holds a few counts of this clonotype. This chain links TRBV5-1 with TRBJ2-1, with TRBD1 matching 10 bases. The CDR3 length is 18 residues. J lost 8 bases, V lost 6 bases, and 20 bases had no gene match. Germline V lookup: CDR1 SGHRS, CDR2 YFSETQ. The CDR3 protein is CASIQDGTGDLGLDEQFF. The CDR3 DNA is TGCGCCAGCATCCAAGACGGGACAGGGGACCTCGGATTGGATGAGCAGTTCTTC.

This clonotype was seen more than once but under ten times. The J gene is TRBJ2-7, the V gene TRBV19; D may be TRBD1 (5 bases). V was trimmed by 0 bases and J by 1 base, leaving 10 bases between them. CDR1 and CDR2 (germline): LNHDA, SQIVND (reference sequence). The CDR3 contains 15 residues. The CDR3 coding sequence is TGTGCCAGTAGTATAGATCATCAGGGTTCCTACGAGCAGTACTTC. This encodes CASSIDHQGSYEQYF.

This clonotype was detected a few times. The gene calls are TRBV4-1 and TRBJ2-7, with a tentative D call TRBD2 (5 bases). V lost 1 base to trimming and J lost 5 bases, with 12 bases between them. This CDR3 is 14 amino acids long. Per germline, CDR1 MGHRA and CDR2 YSYEKL. The CDR3 DNA reads as TGCGCCAGCAGCCAAGCAATAGAGGGCCACGAGCAGTACTTC. Amino acids: CASSQAIEGHEQYF.

The gene calls are TRBV9 and TRBJ2-1; D gene unclear. Germline values: CDR1 SGDLS, CDR2 YYNGEE. V was pared by 0 bases and J by 2 bases, with 0 bases between. The CDR3 is made up of 12 amino acids. The CDR3, as DNA: TGTGCCAGCAGCGTAGCCTACAATGAGCAGTTCTTC. It encodes CASSVAYNEQFF.

Ten or more counts support this clonotype. An end of the junction differs from the germline gene, which may be a read error. This chain links TRBV7-9 with TRBJ2-1; D is ambiguous. The CDR3 spans 11 residues. Germline loops: CDR1 SEHNR, CDR2 FQNEAQ (reference sequence). This CDR3 is CASSSDNEQFF. In DNA, the CDR3 is TGTGCCAGCAGCTCCGACAATGAGCAGTTCTTC.

The rearrangement links TRBV2 to TRBJ2-3; D is unclear. Trimming stripped 6 bases from V and 1 base from J, with 2 bases between. CDR1 is SNHLY and CDR2 is FYNNEI in the germline V gene. The CDR3 covers 11 residues. For the CDR3, the DNA is TGTGCCAGCAGAGGCACAGATACGCAGTATTTT. It encodes CASRGTDTQYF.

This clonotype was recorded many times. The chain combines TRBV7-9 with TRBJ2-5; D unclear. Germline V gene data show CDR1 as SEHNR and CDR2 as FQNEAQ (reference sequence). The V end lost 11 bases, the J end lost 2 bases, and 12 bases lay between the germline ends. This CDR3 spans 12 amino acids. The CDR3 DNA reads as TGTGCCCACCAAGGTCCACAAGAGACCCAGTACTTC. It specifies CAHQGPQETQYF.

CDR3 region: CASSFWTDSYEQYF. CDR3 in DNA: TGTGCCAGCAGCTTTTGGACTGATTCCTACGAGCAGTACTTC. V and J are TRBV7-2 and TRBJ2-7, with a weak D call TRBD2 (5 bases). The CDR3 consists of 14 residues. Germline CDR1 and CDR2: SGHTA and FQGNSA. V lost 3 bases to trimming and J lost 1 base, with 10 bases between them.

The rearrangement joins TRBV4-3 to TRBJ2-1; TRBD2 agrees at 7 bases. Germline V lookup: CDR1 LGHNA, CDR2 YSLEER. This CDR3 is built from 18 residues. After removal of 0 bases from V and 4 bases from J, the junction contained 12 bases not matched to a gene. The CDR3, as DNA: TGCGCCAGCAGCCAAGAGGAGAGCGGGGCGACCTCTTACAATGAGCAGTTCTTC. This gives the protein CASSQEESGATSYNEQFF.